The rows below give T cell receptor beta chains drawn from one sample of a study of shared clonotypes between healthy human individuals. Generated by immunoSEQ multiplex PCR, the TCRdb table keeps only in-frame clones and is missing some. The sample gives roughly 680,000 clones, around 77% of which show up once; roughly 1.8% is in the top ten. Sequencing was done on a sample of memory CD4+ T cells sorted from blood. The source of these receptors is a woman in her 30s in good health. CDR3s include the opening cysteine and the closing phenylalanine or tryptophan. Each record gives: J gene, clone size, V gene, D gene, CDR3 protein, CDR3 DNA. A D gene is named only where the DNA matches it firmly. The listing skips clone size in some rows; elsewhere it reads once, few, many or a size class.

TRBJ2-7	-	TRBV7-3	-	CASSLRREGTSYEQYF	TGTGCCAGCAGCTTGCGGCGGGAAGGGACCTCCTACGAGCAGTACTTC
TRBJ1-3	once	TRBV12-5	TRBD1	CASGHDTGVLSGNTIYF	TGTGCTAGTGGCCATGACACAGGGGTCCTCTCTGGAAACACCATATATTTT
TRBJ1-1	-	TRBV5-1	-	CASSLESRSFSTEAFF	TGCGCCAGCAGCTTGGAATCTCGGTCTTTCAGCACTGAAGCTTTCTTT
TRBJ1-4	-	TRBV5-8	-	CASSHPSTNEKLFF	TGTGCCAGCAGCCACCCATCAACTAATGAAAAACTGTTTTTT
TRBJ1-2	-	TRBV28	-	CASSLVRYGYTF	TGTGCCAGCAGTTTGGTACGCTATGGCTACACCTTC
TRBJ2-5	few	TRBV28	-	CASSSRETQYF	TGTGCCAGCAGTTCTAGGGAGACCCAGTACTTC
TRBJ2-1	few	TRBV9	TRBD1	CASSVVSGQGYNEQFF	TGTGCCAGCAGCGTAGTGTCGGGACAGGGTTACAATGAGCAGTTCTTC
TRBJ2-5	-	TRBV11-1	TRBD2	CASSYLVAGNQETQYF	TGTGCCAGCAGCTATCTGGTAGCGGGTAACCAAGAGACCCAGTACTTC
TRBJ2-1	-	TRBV19	TRBD2	CASSSRAGGSSYNEQFF	TGTGCCAGTAGTTCCCGGGCGGGAGGGTCCTCCTACAATGAGCAGTTCTTC
TRBJ2-3	-	TRBV7-9	-	CASSFRRESTDTQYF	TGTGCCAGCAGCTTCAGACGGGAGAGCACAGATACGCAGTATTTT
TRBJ1-2	-	TRBV28	-	CASSFPGTGYTF	TGTGCCAGCAGTTTCCCGGGTACAGGCTACACCTTC
TRBJ2-7	-	TRBV6-1	TRBD1	CASSEGGTGSYEQYF	TGTGCCAGCAGTGAAGGGGGGACAGGCTCCTACGAGCAGTACTTC
TRBJ1-5	-	TRBV18	-	CASSPSFGNQPQHF	TGTGCCAGCTCACCTTCGTTCGGCAATCAGCCCCAGCATTTT
TRBJ2-3	-	TRBV27	-	CASSLSMLESDTQYF	TGTGCCAGCAGTTTATCGATGCTTGAGTCAGATACGCAGTATTTT
TRBJ1-2	once	TRBV15	-	CATSSRSNYGYTF	TGTGCCACCAGCAGTCGGTCTAACTATGGCTACACCTTC
TRBJ2-7	many	TRBV2	-	CASSFAVSYEQYF	TGTGCCAGCAGTTTTGCGGTCTCCTACGAGCAGTACTTC